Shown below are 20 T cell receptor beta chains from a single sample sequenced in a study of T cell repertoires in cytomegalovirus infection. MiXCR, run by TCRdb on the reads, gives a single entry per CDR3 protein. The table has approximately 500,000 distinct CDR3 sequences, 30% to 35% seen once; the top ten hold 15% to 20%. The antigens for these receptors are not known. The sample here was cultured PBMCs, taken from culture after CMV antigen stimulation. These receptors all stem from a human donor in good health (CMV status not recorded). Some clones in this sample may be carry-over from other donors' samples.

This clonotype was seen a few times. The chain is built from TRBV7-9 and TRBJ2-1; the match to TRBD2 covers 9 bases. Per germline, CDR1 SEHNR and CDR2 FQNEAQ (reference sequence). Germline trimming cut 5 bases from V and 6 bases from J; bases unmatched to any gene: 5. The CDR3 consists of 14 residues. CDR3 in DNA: TGTGCCAGCAGCGAGGGGACTAGCAGCAATGAGCAGTTCTTC. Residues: CASSEGTSSNEQFF.

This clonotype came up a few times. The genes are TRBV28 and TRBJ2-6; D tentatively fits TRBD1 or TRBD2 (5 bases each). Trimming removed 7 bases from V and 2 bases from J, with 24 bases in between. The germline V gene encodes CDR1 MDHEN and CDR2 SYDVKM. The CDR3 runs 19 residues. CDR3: CASTPLKGGREPGANVLTF. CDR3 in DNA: TGTGCCAGCACCCCCCTGAAAGGCGGCAGGGAGCCTGGGGCCAACGTCCTGACTTTC. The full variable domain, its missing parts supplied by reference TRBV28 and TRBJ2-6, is DVKVTQSSRYLVKRTGEKVFLECVQDMDHENMFWYRQDPGLGLRLIYFSYDVKMKEKGDIPEGYSVSREKKERFSLILESASTNQTSMYLCASTPLKGGREPGANVLTFGAGSRLTVL.

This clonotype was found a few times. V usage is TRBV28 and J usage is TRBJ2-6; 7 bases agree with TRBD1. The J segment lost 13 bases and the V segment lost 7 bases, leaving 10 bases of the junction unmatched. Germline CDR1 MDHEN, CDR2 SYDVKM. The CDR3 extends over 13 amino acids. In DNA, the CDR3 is TGTGCCAGCACCATGACAGGGCCTGGGGTCCTGACTTTC. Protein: CASTMTGPGVLTF. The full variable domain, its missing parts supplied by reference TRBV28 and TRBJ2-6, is DVKVTQSSRYLVKRTGEKVFLECVQDMDHENMFWYRQDPGLGLRLIYFSYDVKMKEKGDIPEGYSVSREKKERFSLILESASTNQTSMYLCASTMTGPGVLTFGAGSRLTVL.

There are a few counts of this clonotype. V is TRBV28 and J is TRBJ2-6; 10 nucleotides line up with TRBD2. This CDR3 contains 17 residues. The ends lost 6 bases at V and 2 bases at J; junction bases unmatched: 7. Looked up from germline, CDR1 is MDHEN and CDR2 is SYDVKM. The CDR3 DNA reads TGTGCCAGCAGCCTAGCGGGAGTTTTAGCTGGGGCCAACGTCCTGACTTTC. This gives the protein CASSLAGVLAGANVLTF.

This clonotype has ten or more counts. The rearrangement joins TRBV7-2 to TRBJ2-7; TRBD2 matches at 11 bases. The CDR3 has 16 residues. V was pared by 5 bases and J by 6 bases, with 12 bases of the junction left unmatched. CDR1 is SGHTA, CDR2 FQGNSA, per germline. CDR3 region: CASSGGTSGIRLEQYF. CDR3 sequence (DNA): TGTGCCAGCAGCGGGGGGACTAGCGGTATCCGTCTCGAGCAGTACTTC.

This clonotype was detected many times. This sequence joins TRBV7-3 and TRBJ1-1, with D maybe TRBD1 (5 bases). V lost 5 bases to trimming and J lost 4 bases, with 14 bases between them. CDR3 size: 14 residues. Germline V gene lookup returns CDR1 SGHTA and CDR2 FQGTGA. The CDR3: CASSPEGRGTEAFF. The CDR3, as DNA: TGTGCCAGCAGCCCCGAGGGACGGGGCACTGAAGCTTTCTTT.

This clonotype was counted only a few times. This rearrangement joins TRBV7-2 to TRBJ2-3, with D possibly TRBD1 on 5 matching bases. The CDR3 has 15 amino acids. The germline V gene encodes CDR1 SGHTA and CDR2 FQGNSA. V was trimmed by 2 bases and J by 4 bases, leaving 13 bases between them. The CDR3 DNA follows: TGTGCCAGCAGCTTAATTGTTCAGGGCCCAGATACGCAGTATTTT. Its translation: CASSLIVQGPDTQYF.

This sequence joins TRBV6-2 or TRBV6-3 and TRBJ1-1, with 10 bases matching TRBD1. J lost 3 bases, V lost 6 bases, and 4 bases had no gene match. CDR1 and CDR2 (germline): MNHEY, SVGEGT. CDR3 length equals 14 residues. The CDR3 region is CASRMGTGDTEAFF. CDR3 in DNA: TGTGCCAGCAGAATGGGGACAGGGGACACTGAAGCTTTCTTT.

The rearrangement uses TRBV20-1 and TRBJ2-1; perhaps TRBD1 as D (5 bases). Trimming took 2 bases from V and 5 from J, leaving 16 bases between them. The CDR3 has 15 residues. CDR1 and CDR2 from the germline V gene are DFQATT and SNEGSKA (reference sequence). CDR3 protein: CSARRQMGTNNEQFF. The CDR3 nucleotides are TGCAGTGCTAGAAGACAGATGGGAACCAACAATGAGCAGTTCTTC.

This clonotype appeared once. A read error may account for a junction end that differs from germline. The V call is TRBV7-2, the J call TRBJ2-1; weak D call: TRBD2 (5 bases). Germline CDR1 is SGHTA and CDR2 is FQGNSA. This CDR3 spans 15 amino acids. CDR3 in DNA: TGTGCCAGCGGCTTAGGACTCCTGGGGTACAATGAGCAGTTCTTC. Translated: CASGLGLLGYNEQFF.

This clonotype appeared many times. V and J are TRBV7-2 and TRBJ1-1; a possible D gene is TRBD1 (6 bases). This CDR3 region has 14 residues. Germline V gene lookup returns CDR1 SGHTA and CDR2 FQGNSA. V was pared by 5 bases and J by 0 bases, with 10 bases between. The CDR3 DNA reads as TGTGCCAGCAGCCTTGGACAGCTGAACACTGAAGCTTTCTTT. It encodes CASSLGQLNTEAFF.

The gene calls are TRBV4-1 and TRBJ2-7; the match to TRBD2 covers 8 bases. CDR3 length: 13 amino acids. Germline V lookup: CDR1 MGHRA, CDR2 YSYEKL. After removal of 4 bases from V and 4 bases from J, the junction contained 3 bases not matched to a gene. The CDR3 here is CASSPGLVYEQYF. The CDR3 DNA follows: TGCGCCAGCAGCCCGGGACTAGTGTACGAGCAGTACTTC.

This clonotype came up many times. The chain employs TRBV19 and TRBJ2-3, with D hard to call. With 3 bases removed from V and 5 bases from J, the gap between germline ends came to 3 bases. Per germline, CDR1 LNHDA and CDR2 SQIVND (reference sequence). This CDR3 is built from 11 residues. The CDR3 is CASSIGDTQYF. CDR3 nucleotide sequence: TGTGCCAGTAGTATCGGAGATACGCAGTATTTT.

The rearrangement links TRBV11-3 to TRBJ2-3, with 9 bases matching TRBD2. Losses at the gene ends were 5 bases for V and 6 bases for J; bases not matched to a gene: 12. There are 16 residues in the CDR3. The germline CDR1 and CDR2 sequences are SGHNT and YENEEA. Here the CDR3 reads CASSPLGRSGRDTQYF. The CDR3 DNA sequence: TGTGCCAGCAGCCCGCTGGGACGGAGCGGGAGGGATACGCAGTATTTT.

CDR3: CASRLQTISTGELFF. CDR3 in DNA: TGTGCCAGTCGGTTACAGACTATTTCCACCGGGGAGCTGTTTTTT. The chain is built from TRBV12-3 or TRBV12-4 and TRBJ2-2, with D maybe TRBD2 (5 bases). V lost 9 bases, J lost 4 bases, and 18 bases lay in between. The length of the CDR3 is 15 residues.

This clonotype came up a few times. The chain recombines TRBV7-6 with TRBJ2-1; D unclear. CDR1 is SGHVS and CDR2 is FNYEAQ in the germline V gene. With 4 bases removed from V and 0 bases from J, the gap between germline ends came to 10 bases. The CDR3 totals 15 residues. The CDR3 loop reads CASSSDLGSYNEQFF. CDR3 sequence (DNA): TGTGCCAGCAGCTCCGACTTGGGCTCCTACAATGAGCAGTTCTTC.

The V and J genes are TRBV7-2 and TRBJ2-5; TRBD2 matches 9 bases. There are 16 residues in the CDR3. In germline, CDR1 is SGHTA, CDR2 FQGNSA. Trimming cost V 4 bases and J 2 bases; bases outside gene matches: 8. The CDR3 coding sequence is TGTGCCAGCAGCTCCGCGACTAGCGGCCGACAAGAGACCCAGTACTTC. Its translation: CASSSATSGRQETQYF.

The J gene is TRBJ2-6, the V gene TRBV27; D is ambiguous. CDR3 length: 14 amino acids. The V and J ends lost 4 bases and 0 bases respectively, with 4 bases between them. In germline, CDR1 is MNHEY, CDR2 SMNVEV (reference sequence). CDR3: CASSSYSGANVLTF. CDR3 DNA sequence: TGTGCCAGCAGTTCCTACTCTGGGGCCAACGTCCTGACTTTC.

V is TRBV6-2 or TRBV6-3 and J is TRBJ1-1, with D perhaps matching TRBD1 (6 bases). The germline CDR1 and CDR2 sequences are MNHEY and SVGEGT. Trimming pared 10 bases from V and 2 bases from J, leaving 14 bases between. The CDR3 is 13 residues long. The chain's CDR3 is CANRRGPNTEAFF. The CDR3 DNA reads TGTGCCAACCGCCGGGGGCCCAACACTGAAGCTTTCTTT.

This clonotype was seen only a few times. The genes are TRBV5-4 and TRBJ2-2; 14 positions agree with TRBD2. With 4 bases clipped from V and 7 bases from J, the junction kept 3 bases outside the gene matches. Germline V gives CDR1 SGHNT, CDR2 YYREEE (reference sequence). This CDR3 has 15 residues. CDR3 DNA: TGTGCCAGCAGCCCCGGGACTAGCGGGAGCGGGGAGCTGTTTTTT. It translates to CASSPGTSGSGELFF. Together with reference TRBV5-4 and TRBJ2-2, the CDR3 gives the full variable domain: ETGVTQSPTHLIKTRGQQVTLRCSSQSGHNTVSWYQQALGQGPQFIFQYYREEENGRGNFPPRFSGLQFPNYSSELNVNALELDDSALYLCASSPGTSGSGELFFGEGSRLTVL.